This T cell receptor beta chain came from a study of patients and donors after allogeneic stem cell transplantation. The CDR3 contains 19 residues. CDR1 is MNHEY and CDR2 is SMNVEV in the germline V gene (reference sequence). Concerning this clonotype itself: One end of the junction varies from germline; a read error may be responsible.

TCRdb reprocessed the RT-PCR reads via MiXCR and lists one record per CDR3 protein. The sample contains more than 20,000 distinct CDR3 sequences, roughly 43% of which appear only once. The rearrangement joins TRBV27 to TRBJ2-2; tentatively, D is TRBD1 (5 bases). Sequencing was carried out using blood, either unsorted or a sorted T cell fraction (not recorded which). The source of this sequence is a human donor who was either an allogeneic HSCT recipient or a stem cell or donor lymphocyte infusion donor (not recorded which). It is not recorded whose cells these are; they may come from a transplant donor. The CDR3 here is CASRPISPYRTGNTGELFF. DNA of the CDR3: TGTGCTAGCAGGCCTATCTCACCTTACAGGACCGGGAACACCGGGGAGCTGTTTTTT.